Sequencing of this T cell receptor beta chain was carried out in a study of blood T cell repertoires in COVID-19. Germline-derived CDR1 and CDR2 are MNHEY and SVGAGI. With 7 bases removed from V and 7 bases from J, the gap between germline ends came to 16 bases. The CDR3 length is 14 residues. Methods used by the authors: Reference gene primer amplification gave estimated nucleated cell counts. The data were produced by immunoSEQ multiplex PCR, yet TCRdb's version contains in-frame clones alone and is incomplete. The V and J calls and the clone size are those of that table, but D and trimming were determined from the DNA. The sample consists of 110,000 or so clones, 70% to 90% of them appearing once.

The specimen sequenced was peripheral blood. The V call is TRBV6-5, the J call TRBJ1-4; a weak D match, TRBD1 (5 bases). The TCR comes from a woman between 50 and 59 years old with acute or convalescent COVID-19. CDR3 sequence reads: CASTRWQGAEKLFF. CDR3 nucleotide sequence: TGTGCCAGCACCCGGTGGCAGGGCGCTGAAAAACTGTTTTTT.